A single sample is the source of the 3 T cell receptor beta chains below, sequenced in a study of PD-1 blockade in classical Hodgkin lymphoma. The method was immunoSEQ multiplex PCR; TCRdb's version includes in-frame clones alone and lacks a portion of them. The sample consists of fewer than 35,000 clones, approximately 90% of them appearing once. Time point indicated: cycle 4 day 1 (C4D1), after 6 weeks of nivolumab. Brentuximab vedotin exposure varied, and every patient relapsed after autologous stem cell transplantation. The study purified CD4+ T cells from thawed PBMCs using magnetic negative selection. The sequencing here drew on CD4+ T cells from blood, taken before the fourth cycle of nivolumab. The receptor set was obtained from a human donor with classical Hodgkin lymphoma.

This chain joins TRBV7-9 and TRBJ1-6; perhaps TRBD1 as D (5 bases). The V gene lost 1 base and the J gene lost 9 bases, with 7 bases spanning the gap. The CDR3 consists of 13 residues. The germline V gene has CDR1 SEHNR and CDR2 FQNEAQ (reference sequence). The CDR3 sequence is CASSLETASPLHF. CDR3 coding DNA: TGTGCCAGCAGCTTAGAGACAGCTTCACCCCTCCACTTT.

This rearrangement joins TRBV5-4 to TRBJ2-3, with 8 bases that match TRBD2. Germline V gene data show CDR1 as SGHNT and CDR2 as YYREEE (reference sequence). The CDR3 runs 19 residues. V shed 3 bases and J 2 bases; nucleotides not matched to a gene: 17. In nucleotides, the CDR3 is TGTGCCAGCAGCTCCGGGACCAAAGGAACTAGCGGACACACAGATACGCAGTATTTT. Amino acids: CASSSGTKGTSGHTDTQYF.

This chain connects TRBV6-4 to TRBJ2-3; 7 bases are a match to TRBD1. Germline CDR1 reads MRHNA; CDR2 reads SNTAGT. V shed 2 bases, J shed 6 bases, and the junction held 2 bases outside the gene matches. CDR3 length: 13 amino acids. Written as DNA, the CDR3 is TGTGCCAGCAGTGACCAAGGGGGCGATACGCAGTATTTT. Translating gives CASSDQGGDTQYF.